This T cell receptor beta chain was obtained from a study of cytomegalovirus exposure and HLA in healthy donors. Looking at the study overall: From donors who were HLA-typed, an early data release held about 89 million unique TCRs.

The V and J ends lost 2 bases and 3 bases respectively, with 16 bases between them. CDR3 length equals 16 residues. Per the germline V gene, CDR1 is SGHVS and CDR2 is FNYEAQ. This clone was observed a single time. PCR used 60 Vbeta primers and 13 Jbeta primers. Method: immunoSEQ multiplex PCR; TCRdb's copy keeps in-frame clones and lacks some. Altogether 150,000 to 200,000 clones are present, approximately 85% being singletons, with the ten largest covering about 2.2%. This chain uses TRBV7-6 with TRBJ1-2; D call uncertain. What was sequenced was PBMCs. This TCR came from a woman between 45 and 65 years old in good health and CMV-seronegative. CDR3 amino acids: CASSLSFAGDYYGYTF. DNA of the CDR3: TGTGCCAGCAGCTTAAGCTTTGCAGGTGATTACTATGGCTACACCTTC. Based on the CDR3 plus reference TRBV7-6 and TRBJ1-2, the full variable domain is GAGVSQSPRYKVTKRGQDVALRCDPISGHVSLYWYRQALGQGPEFLTYFNYEAQQDKSGLPNDRFSAERPEGSISTLTIQRTEQRDSAMYRCASSLSFAGDYYGYTFGSGTRLTVV.